The clone carrying this TCR beta chain was recorded at least ten times. No antigen is known for it. Unique molecular identifiers (one per individual cDNA molecule) were attached. TCRdb re-called the 5' RACE reads with MiXCR, one entry per CDR3 protein. The data hold tens of thousands of distinct CDR3 sequences, with roughly a tenth observed a single time. Germline V lookup: CDR1 MNHEY, CDR2 SVGEGT. Germline trimming cut 0 bases from V and 4 bases from J; bases unmatched to any gene: 6. The CDR3 is made up of 16 amino acids. This sample stems from a study of early T cells in non-severe SARS-CoV-2 infection. Study information: Unsorted whole-blood RNA was sequenced in bulk, leaving chains unpaired.

Study findings and constraints: Sequences matched to VDJdb favored anti-spike CD8 responses, while private and CD4 specificities were missed.

The chain links TRBV6-2 or TRBV6-3 to TRBJ1-5; 7 bases align to TRBD1. Sequenced sample: whole blood. This sequence was found in an adult who was a healthcare worker with PCR-confirmed SARS-CoV-2 infection or an uninfected control (not recorded which). CDR3 residues: CASSYSTAGGNQPQHF. The CDR3 nucleotides read TGTGCCAGCAGTTACTCGACGGCAGGGGGAAATCAGCCCCAGCATTTT.